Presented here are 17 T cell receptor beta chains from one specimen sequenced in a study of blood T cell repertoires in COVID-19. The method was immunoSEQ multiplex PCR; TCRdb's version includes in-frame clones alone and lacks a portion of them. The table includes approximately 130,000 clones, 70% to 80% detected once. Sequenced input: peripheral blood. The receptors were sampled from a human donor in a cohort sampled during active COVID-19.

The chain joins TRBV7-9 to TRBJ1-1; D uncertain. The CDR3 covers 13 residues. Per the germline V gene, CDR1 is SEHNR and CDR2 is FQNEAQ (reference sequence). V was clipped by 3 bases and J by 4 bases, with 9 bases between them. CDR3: CASSFRGGTEAFF. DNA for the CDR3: TGTGCCAGCAGCTTTCGGGGTGGCACTGAAGCTTTCTTT.

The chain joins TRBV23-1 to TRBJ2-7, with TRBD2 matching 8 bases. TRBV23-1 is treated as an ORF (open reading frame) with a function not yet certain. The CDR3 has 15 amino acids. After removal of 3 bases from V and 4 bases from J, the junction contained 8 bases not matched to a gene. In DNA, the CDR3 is TGCGCCAGCAGTCATTGGACTAGCTGGACTTACGAGCAGTACTTC. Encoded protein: CASSHWTSWTYEQYF.

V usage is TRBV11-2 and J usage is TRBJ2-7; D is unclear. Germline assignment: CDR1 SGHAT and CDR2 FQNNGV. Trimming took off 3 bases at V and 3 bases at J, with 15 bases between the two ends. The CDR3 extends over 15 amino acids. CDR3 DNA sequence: TGTGCCAGCAGCTTTCTGACGACGCCGGGCTACGAGCAGTACTTC. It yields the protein CASSFLTTPGYEQYF.

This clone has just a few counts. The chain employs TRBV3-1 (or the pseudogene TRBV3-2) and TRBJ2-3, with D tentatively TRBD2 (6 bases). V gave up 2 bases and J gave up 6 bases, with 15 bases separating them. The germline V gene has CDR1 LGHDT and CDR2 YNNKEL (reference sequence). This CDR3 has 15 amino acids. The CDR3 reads CASSQYGGETDTQYF. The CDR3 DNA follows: TGTGCCAGCAGCCAATACGGCGGGGAGACTGATACGCAGTATTTT.

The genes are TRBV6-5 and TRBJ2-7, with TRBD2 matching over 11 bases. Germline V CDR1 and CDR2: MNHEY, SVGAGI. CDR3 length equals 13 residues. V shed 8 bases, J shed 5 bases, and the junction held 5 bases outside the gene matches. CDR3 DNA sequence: TGTGCCAGCGAGACTAGCGGGGACCACGAGCAGTACTTC. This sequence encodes CASETSGDHEQYF.

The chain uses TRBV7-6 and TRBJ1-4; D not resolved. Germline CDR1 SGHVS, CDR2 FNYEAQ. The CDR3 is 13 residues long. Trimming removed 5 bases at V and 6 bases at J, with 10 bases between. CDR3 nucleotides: TGTGCCAGCAGCCCCCTCCCTGATGAAAAACTGTTTTTT. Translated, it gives CASSPLPDEKLFF.

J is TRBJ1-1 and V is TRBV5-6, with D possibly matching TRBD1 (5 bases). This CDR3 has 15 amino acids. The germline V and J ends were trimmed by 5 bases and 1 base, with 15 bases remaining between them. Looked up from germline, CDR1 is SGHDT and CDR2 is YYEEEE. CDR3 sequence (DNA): TGTGCCAGCAGTCGCAGGGTTTGGGGGAACACTGAAGCTTTCTTT. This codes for CASSRRVWGNTEAFF.

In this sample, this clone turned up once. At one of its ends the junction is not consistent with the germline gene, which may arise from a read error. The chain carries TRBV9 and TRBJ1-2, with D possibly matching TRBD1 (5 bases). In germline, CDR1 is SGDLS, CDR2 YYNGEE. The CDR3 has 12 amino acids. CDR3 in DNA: TGTGCCGGCAGCGGGGACTTGGAGGGCTACACCTTC. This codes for CAGSGDLEGYTF.

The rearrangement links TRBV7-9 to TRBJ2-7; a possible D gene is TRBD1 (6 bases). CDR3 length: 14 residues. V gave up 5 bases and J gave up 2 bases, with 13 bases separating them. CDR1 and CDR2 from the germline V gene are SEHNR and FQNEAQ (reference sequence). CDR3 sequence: CASSPRDNTYEQYF. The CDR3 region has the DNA TGTGCCAGCAGCCCCCGGGACAACACCTACGAGCAGTACTTC. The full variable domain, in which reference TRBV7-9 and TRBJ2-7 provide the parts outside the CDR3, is DTGVSQNPRHKITKRGQNVTFRCDPISEHNRLYWYRQTLGQGPEFLTYFQNEAQLEKSRLLSDRFSAERPKGSFSTLEIQRTEQGDSAMYLCASSPRDNTYEQYFGPGTRLTVT.

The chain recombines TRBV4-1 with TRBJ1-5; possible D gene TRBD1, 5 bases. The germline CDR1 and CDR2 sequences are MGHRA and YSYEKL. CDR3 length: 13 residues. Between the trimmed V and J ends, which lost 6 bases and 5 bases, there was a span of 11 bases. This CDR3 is CASSPTAHQPQHF. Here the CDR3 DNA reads TGCGCCAGCAGTCCGACAGCCCATCAGCCCCAGCATTTT.

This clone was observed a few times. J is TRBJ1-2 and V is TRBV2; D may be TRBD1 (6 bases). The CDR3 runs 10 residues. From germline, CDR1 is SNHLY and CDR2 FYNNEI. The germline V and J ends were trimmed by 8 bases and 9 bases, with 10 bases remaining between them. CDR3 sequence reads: CASSGQRYTF. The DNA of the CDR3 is TGTGCCAGCTCGGGACAACGCTACACCTTC.

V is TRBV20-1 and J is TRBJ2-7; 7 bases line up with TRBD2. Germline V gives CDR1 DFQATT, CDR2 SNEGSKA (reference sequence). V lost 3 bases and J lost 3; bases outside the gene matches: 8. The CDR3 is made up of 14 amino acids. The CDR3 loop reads CSASLPSGLYEQYF. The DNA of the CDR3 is TGCAGTGCTAGTCTCCCTAGCGGACTCTACGAGCAGTACTTC.

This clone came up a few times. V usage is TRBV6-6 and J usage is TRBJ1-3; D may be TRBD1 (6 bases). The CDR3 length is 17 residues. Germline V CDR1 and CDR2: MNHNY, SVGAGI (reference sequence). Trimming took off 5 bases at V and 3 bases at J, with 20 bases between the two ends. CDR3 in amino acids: CASSLRRTTGFGNTIYF. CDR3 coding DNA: TGTGCCAGCAGTCTTCGACGCACTACAGGGTTTGGAAACACCATATATTTT.

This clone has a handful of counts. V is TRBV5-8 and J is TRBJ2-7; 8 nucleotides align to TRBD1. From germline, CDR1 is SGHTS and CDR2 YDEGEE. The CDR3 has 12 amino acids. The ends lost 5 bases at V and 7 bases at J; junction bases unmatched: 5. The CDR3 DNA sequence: TGTGCCAGCAGTTCGGACAGGGAAGAGCAGTACTTC. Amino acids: CASSSDREEQYF. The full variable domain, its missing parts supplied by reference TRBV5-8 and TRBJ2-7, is EAGVTQSPTHLIKTRGQQATLRCSPISGHTSVYWYQQALGLGLQFLLWYDEGEERNRGNFPPRFSGRQFPNYSSELNVNALELEDSALYLCASSSDREEQYFGPGTRLTVT.

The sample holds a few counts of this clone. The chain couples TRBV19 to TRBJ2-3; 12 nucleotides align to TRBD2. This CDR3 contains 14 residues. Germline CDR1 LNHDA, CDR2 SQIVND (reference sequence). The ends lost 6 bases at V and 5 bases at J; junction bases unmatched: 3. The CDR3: CASRELAGGDTQYF. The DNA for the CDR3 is TGTGCCAGTAGGGAACTAGCGGGGGGAGATACGCAGTATTTT.

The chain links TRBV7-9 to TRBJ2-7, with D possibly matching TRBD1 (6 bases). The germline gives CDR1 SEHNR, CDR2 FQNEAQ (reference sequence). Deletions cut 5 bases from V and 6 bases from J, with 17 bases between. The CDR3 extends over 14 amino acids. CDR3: CASSTGHLPSEQYF. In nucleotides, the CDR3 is TGTGCCAGCAGCACGGGACATCTCCCCTCCGAGCAGTACTTC.

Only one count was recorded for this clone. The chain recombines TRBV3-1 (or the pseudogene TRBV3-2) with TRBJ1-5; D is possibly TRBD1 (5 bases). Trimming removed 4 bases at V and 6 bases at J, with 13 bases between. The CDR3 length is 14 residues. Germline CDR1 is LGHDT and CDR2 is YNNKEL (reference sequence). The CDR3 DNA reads TGTGCCAGCAGCCCCCATGAAGGGGCTCAGCCCCAGCATTTT. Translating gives CASSPHEGAQPQHF.